This section outlines one T cell receptor (beta chain) sequence together with its context. Its cognate antigen is unknown. This entry belongs to a study of OX40 agonist ivuxolimab in advanced cancers. For the study at large: Past anti-PD-1, anti-PD-L1 or anti-CTLA-4 therapy was accepted, and 40% had received some.

At baseline, cycle 4 day 1, and cycle 7 day 1, blood was sampled. Study results and caveats: More expanded clones were found, on average, in CD8+ than in CD4+ T cells.

The table came from immunoSEQ multiplex PCR; TCRdb's copy has only in-frame clones and leaves some out. The sample has 39,000 or so clones, approximately 90% seen once. Trimming left V 3 bases short and J 6 bases short, with 12 bases between. Germline CDR1 MNHEY, CDR2 SMNVEV (reference sequence). This CDR3 is 13 amino acids long. The TCR originated in an adult with an advanced solid tumor such as melanoma, head and neck, liver or kidney cancer. The sequenced sample was CD4+ or CD8+ T cells sorted from blood, obtained in a trial of the OX40 agonist ivuxolimab. V is TRBV27 and J is TRBJ2-7; tentative D call: TRBD2 (6 bases). The CDR3 DNA reads TGTGCCAGCAGTTTTCGGTCGGGGGTCGAGCAGTACTTC. The encoded protein is CASSFRSGVEQYF.